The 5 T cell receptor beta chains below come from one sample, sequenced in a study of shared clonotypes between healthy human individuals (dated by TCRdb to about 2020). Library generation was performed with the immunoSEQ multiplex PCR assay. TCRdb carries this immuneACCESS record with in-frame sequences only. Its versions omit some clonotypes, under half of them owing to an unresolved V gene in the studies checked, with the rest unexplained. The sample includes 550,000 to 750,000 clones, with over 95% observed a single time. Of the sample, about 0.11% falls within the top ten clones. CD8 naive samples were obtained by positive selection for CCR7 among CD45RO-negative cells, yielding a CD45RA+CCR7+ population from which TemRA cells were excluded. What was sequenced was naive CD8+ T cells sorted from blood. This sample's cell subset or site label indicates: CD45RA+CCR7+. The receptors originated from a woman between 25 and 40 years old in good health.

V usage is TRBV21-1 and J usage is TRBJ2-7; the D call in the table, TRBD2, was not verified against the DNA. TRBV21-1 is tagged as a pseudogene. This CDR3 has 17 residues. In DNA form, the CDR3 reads TGTGCCAGCAGCAACTCCCGATCTAGCGGGAGAGGCTACGAGCAGTACTTC. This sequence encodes CASSNSRSSGRGYEQYF.

The CDR3 coding sequence is TGTGCCAGCAGTTTCAGCCGACAGCTCGAGCAGTACTTC. It encodes CASSFSRQLEQYF. The gene calls are TRBV28 and TRBJ2-7, with D maybe TRBD1 (5 bases). There are 13 residues in the CDR3. Germline V gives CDR1 MDHEN, CDR2 SYDVKM. Trimming pared 3 bases from V and 6 bases from J, leaving 12 bases between.

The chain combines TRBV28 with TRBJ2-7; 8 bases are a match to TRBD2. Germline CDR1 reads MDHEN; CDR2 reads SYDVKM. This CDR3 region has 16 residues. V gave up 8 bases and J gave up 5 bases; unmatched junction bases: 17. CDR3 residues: CASLGSAREGRNEQYF. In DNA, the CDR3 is TGTGCCAGCCTGGGTTCGGCCCGGGAGGGCCGCAACGAGCAGTACTTC. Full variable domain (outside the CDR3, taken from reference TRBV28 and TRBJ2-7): DVKVTQSSRYLVKRTGEKVFLECVQDMDHENMFWYRQDPGLGLRLIYFSYDVKMKEKGDIPEGYSVSREKKERFSLILESASTNQTSMYLCASLGSAREGRNEQYFGPGTRLTVT.

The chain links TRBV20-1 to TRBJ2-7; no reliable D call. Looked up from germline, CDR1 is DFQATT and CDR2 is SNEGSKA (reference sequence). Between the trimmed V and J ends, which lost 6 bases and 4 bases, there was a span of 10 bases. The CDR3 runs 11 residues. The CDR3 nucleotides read TGCAGTGCCCCGAAGATGTACGAGCAGTACTTC. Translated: CSAPKMYEQYF.

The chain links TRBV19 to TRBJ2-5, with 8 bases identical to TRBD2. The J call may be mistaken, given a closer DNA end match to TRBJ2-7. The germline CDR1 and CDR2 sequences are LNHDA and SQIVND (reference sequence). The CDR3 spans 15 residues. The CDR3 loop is CASSSWTSPTYEQYF. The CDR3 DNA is TGTGCCAGTAGCTCCTGGACTAGCCCTACCTACGAGCAGTACTTC.